This T cell receptor beta chain was identified in a study of beta chain features in type 1 diabetes. Sequencing targeted expressed TCRB transcripts, as all isolated RNA had been reverse transcribed. Assay used: immunoSEQ multiplex PCR; TCRdb lists only in-frame clones, some missing. The sample contains 110,000 to 150,000 clones, about 9.7% of which appear only once. Looked up from germline, CDR1 is SGHTA and CDR2 is FQGNSA. With V trimmed by 5 bases and J by 8 bases, 5 bases remained unmatched. The CDR3 runs 14 residues. The TCR comes from a woman aged 35 to 49 in good health. J is TRBJ1-6 and V is TRBV7-2; 8 bases fit TRBD1. Sequenced material: central memory CD4+ T cells from blood. The CDR3 protein is CASSLQGADSPLHF. CDR3 nucleotide sequence: TGTGCCAGCAGCCTCCAGGGGGCGGATTCACCCCTCCACTTT.